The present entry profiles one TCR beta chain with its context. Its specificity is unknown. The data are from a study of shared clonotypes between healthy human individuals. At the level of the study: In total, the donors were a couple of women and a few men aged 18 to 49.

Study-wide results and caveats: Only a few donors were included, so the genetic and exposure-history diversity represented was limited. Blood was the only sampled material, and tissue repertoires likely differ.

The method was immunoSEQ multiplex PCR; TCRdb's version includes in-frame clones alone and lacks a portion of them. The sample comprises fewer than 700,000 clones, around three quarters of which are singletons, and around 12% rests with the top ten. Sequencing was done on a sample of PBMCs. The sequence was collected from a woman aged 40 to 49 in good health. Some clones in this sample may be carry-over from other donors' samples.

CDR3 residues: CASSIRRGGGDTQYF. The CDR3 DNA sequence: TGTGCCAGCAGCATTCGGCGGGGTGGGGGAGATACGCAGTATTTT. The chain joins TRBV13 to TRBJ2-3, with a possible D match to TRBD2 (6 bases). V was cut by 5 bases and J by 5 bases, with 17 bases left in between. This CDR3 spans 15 amino acids. Germline CDR1 reads PRHDT; CDR2 reads FYEKMQ (reference sequence).